The clone carrying this T cell receptor (beta chain) appeared a single time. Ages ranged from about 18 to 89 years, with residence in more than 20 US areas. Allocation to cohorts depended on clinical history reported by the participants. Participants in the exposed group had met a COVID-19 case in the 2 weeks before joining the study. This CDR3 contains 12 residues. Germline CDR1 reads LGHDT; CDR2 reads YNNKEL (reference sequence). V lost 1 base to trimming and J lost 6 bases, with 7 bases between them. This sample was taken from a study of blood T cell repertoires in COVID-19. Whole-study context: In each case, the material was cDNA or gDNA derived from T cells, B-cell-depleted T cells, or PBMCs.

Assay: immunoSEQ multiplex PCR; the TCRdb copy retains only in-frame clones and omits some. The sample holds approximately 280,000 clones, around 83% seen once. This clonotype was obtained from a man aged 35 to 55 who had been exposed to COVID-19. The rearrangement joins TRBV3-1 (or the pseudogene TRBV3-2) to TRBJ2-7, with D possibly being TRBD2 (5 bases). The sequenced material came from PBMCs or T cells enriched from blood (not recorded which). As DNA, the CDR3 is TGTGCCAGCAGCCAAGTAGCGACCGAGCAGTACTTC. Translating it yields CASSQVATEQYF.